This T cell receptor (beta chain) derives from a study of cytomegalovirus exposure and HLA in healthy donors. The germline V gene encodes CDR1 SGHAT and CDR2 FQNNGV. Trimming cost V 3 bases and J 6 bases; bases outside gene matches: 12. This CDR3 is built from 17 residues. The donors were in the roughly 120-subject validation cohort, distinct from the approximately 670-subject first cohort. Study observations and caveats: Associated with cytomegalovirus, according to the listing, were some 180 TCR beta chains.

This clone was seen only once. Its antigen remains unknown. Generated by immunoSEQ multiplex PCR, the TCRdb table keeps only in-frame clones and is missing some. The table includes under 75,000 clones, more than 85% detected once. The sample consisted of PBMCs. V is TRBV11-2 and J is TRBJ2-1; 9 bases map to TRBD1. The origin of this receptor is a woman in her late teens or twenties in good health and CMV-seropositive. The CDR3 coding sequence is TGTGCCAGCAGCTTGGACCCACCGGGACAGGGTCGCAATGAGCAGTTCTTC. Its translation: CASSLDPPGQGRNEQFF.